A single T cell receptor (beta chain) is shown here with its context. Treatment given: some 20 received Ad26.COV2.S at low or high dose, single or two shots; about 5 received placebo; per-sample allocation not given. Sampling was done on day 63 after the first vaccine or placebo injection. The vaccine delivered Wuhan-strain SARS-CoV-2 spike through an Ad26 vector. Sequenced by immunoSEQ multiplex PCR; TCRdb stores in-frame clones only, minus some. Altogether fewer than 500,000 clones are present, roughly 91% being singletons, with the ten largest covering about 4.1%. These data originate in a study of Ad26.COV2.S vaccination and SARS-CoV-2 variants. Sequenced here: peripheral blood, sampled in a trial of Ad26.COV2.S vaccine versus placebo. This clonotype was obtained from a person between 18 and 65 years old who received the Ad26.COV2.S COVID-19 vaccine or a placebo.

The CDR3 bases are TGTGCCAGCAGTTACGACAGGGAAGGTGGCTACACCTTC. Protein: CASSYDREGGYTF. The genes are TRBV2 and TRBJ1-2; 7 nucleotides agree with TRBD1. CDR1 is SNHLY, CDR2 FYNNEI, per germline. V lost 5 bases and J lost 7; bases outside the gene matches: 7. The CDR3 runs to 13 residues.